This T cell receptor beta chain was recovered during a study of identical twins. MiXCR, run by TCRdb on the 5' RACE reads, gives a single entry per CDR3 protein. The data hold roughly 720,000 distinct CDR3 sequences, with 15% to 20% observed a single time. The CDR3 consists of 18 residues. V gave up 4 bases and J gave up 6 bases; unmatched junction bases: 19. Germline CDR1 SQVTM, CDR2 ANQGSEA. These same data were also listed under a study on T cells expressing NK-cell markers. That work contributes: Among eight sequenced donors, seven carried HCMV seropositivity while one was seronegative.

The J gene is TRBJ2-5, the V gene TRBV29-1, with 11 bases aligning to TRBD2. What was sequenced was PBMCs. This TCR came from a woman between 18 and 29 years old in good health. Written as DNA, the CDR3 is TGCAGCGTTGCTATCCGGGGTGTGGGACTAGCGGCTGAAAAGACCCAGTACTTC. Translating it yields CSVAIRGVGLAAEKTQYF.